The TCR beta chain under discussion was sequenced for a study of cytomegalovirus exposure and HLA in healthy donors. Study conclusions and caveats: The authors judged a highly shared variant cluster likely a sequencing artifact. V segments that were indistinguishable, TRBV6-2 and TRBV6-3 among them, were omitted from analysis. In a later analysis, TCR beta V- and J-gene trimming was associated with a missense DCLRE1C variant.

This CDR3 has 14 residues. V shed 6 bases, J shed 7 bases, and the junction held 7 bases outside the gene matches. Germline V CDR1 and CDR2: SGHVS, FQNEAQ. Details on this clone: Its matching antigen is unknown.

PCR amplification relied on 60 Vbeta primers (plus 13 Jbeta primers). In the source study's methods: Unique TCR beta chains totaled 80 million to 100 million in a later count, with roughly 11 million of them shared. The assay was immunoSEQ multiplex PCR, and TCRdb's table has in-frame clones only and misses some. That table is the source of V, J and clone size, and D and trimming were worked out from the DNA. The sample holds 150,000 to 250,000 clones; more than 75% are singletons and the top ten take 6.5%. The chain combines TRBV7-8 with TRBJ1-4; 8 positions agree with TRBD1. The specimen sequenced was PBMCs. This receptor was obtained from a woman in her forties or fifties in good health and CMV-seropositive. CDR3 nucleotides: TGTGCCAGCAGGACAGGGGATGAGTTTGAAAAACTGTTTTTT. Translated: CASRTGDEFEKLFF. The full variable domain, its missing parts supplied by reference TRBV7-8 and TRBJ1-4, is GAGVSQSPRYKVAKRGQDVALRCDPISGHVSLFWYQQALGQGPEFLTYFQNEAQLDKSGLPSDRFFAERPEGSVSTLKIQRTQQEDSAVYLCASRTGDEFEKLFFGSGTQLSVL.